Presented here are 10 T cell receptor beta chains from one specimen sequenced in a study of PD-L1 blockade in urothelial cancer. Time point noted: pretreatment peripheral blood. The assay was immunoSEQ multiplex PCR, and TCRdb's table has in-frame clones only and misses some. Here the sample spans tens of thousands of clones, roughly 89% being singletons. Sequenced material: PBMCs, taken around atezolizumab (anti-PD-L1) treatment. The receptors were sampled from a woman aged 65 to 85 with urothelial cancer.

The rearrangement joins TRBV7-8 to TRBJ2-3; 8 bases map to TRBD2. The V and J ends lost 7 bases and 13 bases, in that order; junction bases with no gene match: 10. The germline gives CDR1 SGHVS, CDR2 FQNEAQ. The CDR3 consists of 12 residues. The CDR3 coding sequence is TGTGCCAGCAACCCGGGGGGGGGTCCGAAGTATTTT. Translating gives CASNPGGGPKYF.

The CDR3 DNA sequence: TGTGCCAGCAGTTTGGGCGGGATAGCCAAAAACATTCAGTACTTC. It encodes CASSLGGIAKNIQYF. The chain has TRBV28 and TRBJ2-4, with D perhaps TRBD2 (6 bases). The CDR3 has 15 residues. Looked up from germline, CDR1 is MDHEN and CDR2 is SYDVKM. Trimming took 3 bases from V and 0 from J, leaving 9 bases between them.

On this clone: Mismatch with germline at one junction end may stem from a read error. This rearrangement joins TRBV7-9 to TRBJ2-3; 9 nucleotides align to TRBD2. Germline CDR1 and CDR2: SEHNR and FQNEAQ (reference sequence). The CDR3 spans 14 residues. The CDR3 DNA sequence: TGTGCCAGCAGTTTAGCGGGAGTCACAGATACGCAGTATTTT. Translating it yields CASSLAGVTDTQYF.

The chain carries TRBV6-5 and TRBJ1-1; D unresolved. This CDR3 has 14 residues. V gave up 0 bases and J gave up 0 bases, with 5 bases separating them. Germline CDR1 and CDR2: MNHEY and SVGAGI. CDR3 nucleotide sequence: TGTGCCAGCAGTTACTCTTCCGTGAACACTGAAGCTTTCTTT. Translation: CASSYSSVNTEAFF.

This chain uses TRBV6-5 with TRBJ2-5, with D maybe TRBD1 (6 bases). This CDR3 spans 15 amino acids. Germline assignment: CDR1 MNHEY and CDR2 SVGAGI. V lost 6 bases and J 2 bases, leaving 16 bases between the germline ends. The chain's CDR3 is CASSRDNFAQETQYF. The CDR3 DNA follows: TGTGCCAGCAGCCGGGACAACTTTGCTCAAGAGACCCAGTACTTC.

This clone was counted a single time. The chain couples TRBV10-3 to TRBJ1-2, with 7 bases identical to TRBD1. Germline trimming cut 6 bases from V and 0 bases from J; bases unmatched to any gene: 4. The CDR3 is made up of 14 amino acids. Germline V gene data show CDR1 as ENHRY and CDR2 as SYGVKD. The CDR3 bases are TGTGCCATCAGACAGGGGAGTGCTAACTATGGCTACACCTTC. This translates into CAIRQGSANYGYTF.

This chain connects TRBV15 to TRBJ2-7; D is perhaps TRBD2 (7 bases). The V end lost 3 bases, the J end lost 3 bases, and 15 bases lay between the germline ends. The length of the CDR3 is 15 residues. The germline V gene encodes CDR1 LNHNV and CDR2 YYDKDF (reference sequence). CDR3 sequence reads: CATSRGAGEGYEQYF. DNA for the CDR3: TGTGCCACCAGCAGGGGAGCAGGGGAGGGCTACGAGCAGTACTTC.

The genes are TRBV27 and TRBJ2-2, with 10 bases that match TRBD1. Germline CDR1 and CDR2: MNHEY and SMNVEV (reference sequence). The CDR3 is made up of 17 amino acids. Trimming took 0 bases from V and 2 from J; bases not matched to a gene: 3. The CDR3 region is CASSLSGTGVNTGELFF. CDR3 sequence (DNA): TGTGCCAGCAGTTTATCCGGGACAGGGGTTAACACCGGGGAGCTGTTTTTT.

Comment on this clone: Other DNA sequences of this sample code for an identical CDR3. The J gene is TRBJ2-5, the V gene TRBV30; a possible D gene is TRBD1 (6 bases). Trimming pared 0 bases from V and 4 bases from J, leaving 6 bases between. The germline CDR1 and CDR2 sequences are GTSNPN and SVGIG (reference sequence). The CDR3 runs to 12 residues. CDR3 residues: CAWSVGGETQYF. CDR3 nucleotide sequence: TGTGCCTGGAGTGTAGGGGGAGAGACCCAGTACTTC.

J is TRBJ1-1 and V is TRBV5-1; D perhaps matches TRBD1 (6 bases). The germline gives CDR1 SGHRS, CDR2 YFSETQ. V was clipped by 3 bases and J by 1 base, with 16 bases between them. The CDR3 covers 16 residues. This CDR3 reads CASSSASGTPNTEAFF. The DNA of the CDR3 is TGCGCCAGCAGCTCTGCCTCCGGGACACCGAACACTGAAGCTTTCTTT.